The rows below give T cell receptor beta chains drawn from one sample of a study of Ad26.COV2.S vaccination and SARS-CoV-2 variants. Assay used: immunoSEQ multiplex PCR; TCRdb lists only in-frame clones, some missing. The sample carries roughly 270,000 clones, roughly 86% recorded once. Source: peripheral blood, taken in a trial of Ad26.COV2.S vaccine versus placebo. The receptors shown here come from a person aged 18-60 years who received the Ad26.COV2.S COVID-19 vaccine or a placebo. CDR3s include the opening cysteine and the closing phenylalanine or tryptophan. A D gene is named only where the DNA matches it firmly. The size field is filled for only some rows; it gives once, few, many or a size class.

TRBV7-3	.	.	TRBJ2-3	CASSLTGGFTDTQYF	TGTGCCAGCAGCTTAACAGGGGGGTTCACAGATACGCAGTATTTT
TRBV7-2	.	.	TRBJ1-2	CASSLARYGYTF	TGTGCCAGCAGCTTAGCGCGGTATGGCTACACCTTC
TRBV7-9	.	.	TRBJ1-5	CASSLGSMGGGNQPQHF	TGTGCCAGCAGCTTAGGATCGATGGGCGGGGGGAATCAGCCCCAGCATTTT
TRBV5-1	.	.	TRBJ1-2	CASTGGYGYTF	TGCGCCAGCACGGGAGGCTATGGCTACACCTTC
TRBV6-1	.	once	TRBJ2-7	CASSESRVGIDEQYF	TGTGCCAGCAGTGAATCAAGGGTAGGCATCGACGAGCAGTACTTC
TRBV19	TRBD1	.	TRBJ1-2	CASSSPPTGGPDYGYTF	TGTGCCAGTAGTTCCCCTCCGACAGGGGGCCCCGACTATGGCTACACCTTC
TRBV19	TRBD1	.	TRBJ1-2	CASSNWTGGNGYTF	TGTGCCAGTAGTAACTGGACAGGGGGGAATGGCTACACCTTC
TRBV19	TRBD1	once	TRBJ1-5	CASSLQGQVPNQPQHF	TGTGCCAGTAGCCTCCAGGGACAGGTACCTAATCAGCCCCAGCATTTT
TRBV7-9	.	.	TRBJ2-7	CASRRDIPYEQYF	TGTGCCAGCAGACGGGACATTCCCTACGAGCAGTACTTC
TRBV5-1	.	.	TRBJ1-1	CASSLEGKPTEAFF	TGCGCCAGCAGCTTGGAGGGGAAGCCCACTGAAGCTTTCTTT
TRBV28	TRBD1	.	TRBJ1-2	CASSLTGQGTLRGYTF	TGTGCCAGCAGTTTAACAGGACAGGGGACTTTGCGTGGCTACACCTTC
TRBV3-1/TRBV3-2	.	.	TRBJ1-5	CASSQSVLLRQPQHF	TGTGCCAGCAGCCAATCGGTTCTGCTCAGGCAGCCCCAGCATTTT
TRBV6-1	TRBD2	.	TRBJ2-1	CASSDRGRGSGSWGYNEQFF	TGTGCCAGCAGTGACAGGGGTAGGGGTAGCGGGAGCTGGGGATACAATGAGCAGTTCTTC
TRBV5-4	.	.	TRBJ2-5	CASSSGDGETQYF	TGTGCCAGCAGTTCAGGGGATGGAGAGACCCAGTACTTC
TRBV6-6	.	.	TRBJ2-1	CASRGMGLNEQFF	TGTGCCAGCCGAGGAATGGGATTGAACGAGCAGTTCTTC
TRBV12-3/TRBV12-4	.	.	TRBJ2-7	CASSLALEQYF	TGTGCCAGCAGTTTAGCCCTCGAGCAGTACTTC
TRBV4-2	TRBD1	once	TRBJ2-5	CASSHPTGGLETQYF	TGTGCCAGCAGCCACCCCACAGGGGGGCTAGAGACCCAGTACTTC
TRBV7-2	TRBD1	.	TRBJ2-3	CASSSMGQGADTQYF	TGTGCCAGCAGTTCAATGGGGCAGGGGGCAGATACGCAGTATTTT
TRBV7-2	TRBD1	.	TRBJ1-5	CASSLQGAGNQPQHF	TGTGCCAGCAGCCTACAGGGGGCCGGCAATCAGCCCCAGCATTTT
TRBV19	.	.	TRBJ2-7	CASSIGPGQNYEQYF	TGTGCCAGTAGTATAGGTCCCGGACAAAACTACGAGCAGTACTTC
TRBV5-1	.	.	TRBJ2-7	CASSFLDMGRVDEQYF	TGCGCCAGCAGCTTTCTTGACATGGGGCGCGTAGACGAGCAGTACTTC
TRBV5-1	.	.	TRBJ2-5	CASSLRAGETQYF	TGCGCCAGCAGCTTGAGGGCCGGGGAGACCCAGTACTTC
TRBV27	TRBD2	.	TRBJ2-7	CASSQSGNAGEQYF	TGTGCCAGCAGCCAAAGCGGGAACGCCGGCGAGCAGTACTTC
TRBV5-1	TRBD1	.	TRBJ2-6	CASSYRGRDSGANVLTF	TGCGCCAGCAGCTACAGGGGAAGGGACTCTGGGGCCAACGTCCTGACTTTC
TRBV3-1/TRBV3-2	.	.	TRBJ2-1	CASSRNLGRDEQFF	TGTGCCAGCAGCCGTAACTTAGGGCGGGATGAGCAGTTCTTC
TRBV5-1	.	.	TRBJ2-7	CASSLHTDGNSYEQYF	TGCGCCAGCAGCTTACATACCGACGGGAACTCCTACGAGCAGTACTTC
TRBV3-1/TRBV3-2	.	.	TRBJ1-2	CASSRRGVGILGYTF	TGTGCCAGCAGCCGACGGGGAGTCGGGATACTCGGCTACACCTTC